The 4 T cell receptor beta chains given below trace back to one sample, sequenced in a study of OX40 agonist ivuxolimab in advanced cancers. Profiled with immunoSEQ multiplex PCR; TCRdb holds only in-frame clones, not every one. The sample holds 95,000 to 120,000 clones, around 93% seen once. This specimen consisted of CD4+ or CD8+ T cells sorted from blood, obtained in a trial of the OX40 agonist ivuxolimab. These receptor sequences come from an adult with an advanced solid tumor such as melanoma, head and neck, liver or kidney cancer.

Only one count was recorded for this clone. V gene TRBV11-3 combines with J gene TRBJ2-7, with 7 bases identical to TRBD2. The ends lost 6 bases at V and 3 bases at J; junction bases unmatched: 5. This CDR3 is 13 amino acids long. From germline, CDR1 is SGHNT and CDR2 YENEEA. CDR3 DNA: TGTGCCAGCAGGTCTGGGGAGGGCTACGAGCAGTACTTC. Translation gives CASRSGEGYEQYF.

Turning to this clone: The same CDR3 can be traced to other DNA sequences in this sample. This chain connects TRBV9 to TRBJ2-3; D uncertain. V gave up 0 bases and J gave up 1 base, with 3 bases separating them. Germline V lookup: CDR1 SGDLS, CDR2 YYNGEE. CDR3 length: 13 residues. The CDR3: CASSVGGTDTQYF. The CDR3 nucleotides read TGTGCCAGCAGCGTAGGCGGCACAGATACGCAGTATTTT.

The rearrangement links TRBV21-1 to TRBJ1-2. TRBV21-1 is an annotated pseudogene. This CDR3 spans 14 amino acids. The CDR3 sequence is CASSRGTLRNGYTF. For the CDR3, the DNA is TGTGCCAGCAGCAGGGGGACGCTTAGGAATGGCTACACCTTC.

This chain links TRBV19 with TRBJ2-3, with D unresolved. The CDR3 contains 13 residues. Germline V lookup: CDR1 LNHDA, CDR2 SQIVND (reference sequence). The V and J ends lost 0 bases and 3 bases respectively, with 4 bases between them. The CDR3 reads CASSIDTTDTQYF. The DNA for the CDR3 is TGTGCCAGTAGTATAGATACTACAGATACGCAGTATTTT.